This entry is about one TCR beta chain. The sample is drawn from a study of T cells in localized non-small cell lung cancer. With 6 bases clipped from V and 2 bases from J, the junction kept 3 bases outside the gene matches. The CDR3 is made up of 14 amino acids. The germline CDR1 and CDR2 sequences are LNHDA and SQIVND (reference sequence). Sequencing used immunoSEQ multiplex PCR; TCRdb keeps in-frame clones, though not all of them. Altogether 2,000 to 2,500 clones are present, just over 20% being singletons, with the ten largest covering about 19%. J is TRBJ2-7 and V is TRBV19; the match to TRBD2 covers 11 bases. The clonotype comes from a male donor older than 55 with stage II lung adenocarcinoma. Specimen: lung tumor tissue, collected before any cancer treatment. The CDR3 loop is CASRLAGATYEQYF. CDR3 bases: TGTGCCAGTAGACTAGCGGGGGCAACCTACGAGCAGTACTTC.